The 13 T cell receptor beta chains given below trace back to one sample, sequenced in a study of blood T cell repertoires in COVID-19. Data came from immunoSEQ multiplex PCR; TCRdb stores just in-frame clones and leaves some out. The data hold some 88,000 clones, with roughly nine tenths observed a single time. The sample comprised peripheral blood. The receptors here all came from a human donor with active COVID-19. The donor label of this sample is uncertain.

V and J are TRBV6-5 and TRBJ1-1; weak D call: TRBD1 (5 bases). The V gene lost 7 bases and the J gene lost 0 bases, with 15 bases spanning the gap. Per germline, CDR1 MNHEY and CDR2 SVGAGI. The CDR3 consists of 15 residues. CDR3 amino acids: CASTPGGRMNTEAFF. The DNA for the CDR3 is TGTGCCAGCACCCCCGGGGGACGGATGAACACTGAAGCTTTCTTT.

The chain is built from TRBV7-6 and TRBJ2-7, with TRBD1 matching 8 bases. V shed 1 base and J 0 bases; nucleotides not matched to a gene: 8. Germline assignment: CDR1 SGHVS and CDR2 FNYEAQ. This CDR3 is 17 amino acids long. The CDR3 DNA is TGTGCCAGCAGCTTAGTCTCCGGACAGGGAAGCTCCTACGAGCAGTACTTC. Translation: CASSLVSGQGSSYEQYF.

The chain is built from TRBV11-3 and TRBJ2-2; the D gene is possibly TRBD2 (6 bases). The CDR3 is 14 amino acids. The V end was cut by 5 bases, the J end by 7 bases, with 14 bases between. Germline V gives CDR1 SGHNT, CDR2 YENEEA. The CDR3: CASSPRPGLGELFF. In DNA, the CDR3 is TGTGCCAGCAGCCCGAGACCGGGACTCGGGGAGCTGTTTTTT.

V usage is TRBV7-9 and J usage is TRBJ2-3; a weak D match, TRBD2 (6 bases). V gave up 1 base and J gave up 1 base, with 9 bases separating them. This CDR3 has 15 residues. Per the germline V gene, CDR1 is SEHNR and CDR2 is FQNEAQ (reference sequence). CDR3 in amino acids: CASSLVAGRTDTQYF. The DNA for the CDR3 is TGTGCCAGCAGCTTAGTGGCGGGACGCACAGATACGCAGTATTTT.

This chain uses TRBV6-5 with TRBJ2-7; 7 nucleotides line up with TRBD1. CDR1 is MNHEY and CDR2 is SVGAGI in the germline V gene. V shed 4 bases, J shed 1 base, and the junction held 10 bases outside the gene matches. This CDR3 has 16 residues. Here the CDR3 reads CASSSPRQGSSYEQYF. The CDR3 coding sequence is TGTGCCAGCAGTTCACCCCGACAGGGAAGTTCCTACGAGCAGTACTTC.

The rearrangement uses TRBV10-3 and TRBJ2-1; possibly TRBD1 for D (5 bases). This CDR3 has 16 amino acids. Trimming took off 0 bases at V and 5 bases at J, with 14 bases between the two ends. Germline CDR1 is ENHRY and CDR2 is SYGVKD. CDR3 loop: CAISESRQGEHNEQFF. The CDR3 DNA follows: TGTGCCATCAGTGAGTCGCGGCAGGGTGAACACAATGAGCAGTTCTTC.

This chain uses TRBV9 with TRBJ2-7, with 12 positions matching TRBD2. Germline V gene sequence: CDR1 SGDLS, CDR2 YYNGEE. The CDR3 loop spans 16 amino acids. The trim removed 3 bases at V and 7 bases at J, leaving 11 bases unmatched. The CDR3 nucleotides are TGTGCCAGCAGCGCCCGATCTAGCGGGGGGGCCGGTGAGCAGTACTTC. This encodes CASSARSSGGAGEQYF.

The CDR3 DNA sequence: TGCGCCAGCAGTGACCGGGGTGCATCCTACAATGAGCAGTTCTTC. Translating it yields CASSDRGASYNEQFF. The V and J genes are TRBV10-1 and TRBJ2-1; D possibly corresponds to TRBD2 (5 bases). Germline V gene lookup returns CDR1 WNHNN and CDR2 SYGVQD (reference sequence). V dropped 3 bases and J dropped 1 base, with 10 bases sitting between them. The CDR3 consists of 15 residues.

This clone showed up just once. The J gene is TRBJ2-7, the V gene TRBV6-1; 8 positions match TRBD1. CDR1 is MNHNS and CDR2 is SASEGT in the germline V gene. The trim removed 0 bases at V and 3 bases at J, leaving 1 base unmatched. This CDR3 spans 14 amino acids. The CDR3 nucleotides read TGTGCCAGCAGTGAAGCCGGACAGGGCTACGAGCAGTACTTC. Protein sequence: CASSEAGQGYEQYF.

V is TRBV5-1 and J is TRBJ2-2, with D unresolved. V lost 5 bases and J lost 5, with 7 bases in between. The CDR3 loop spans 12 amino acids. Germline lookup yields CDR1 SGHRS and CDR2 YFSETQ. CDR3 nucleotides: TGCGCCAGCAGTAGTTATACCGGGGAGCTGTTTTTT. This sequence encodes CASSSYTGELFF.

The V and J genes are TRBV2 and TRBJ1-2; D is ambiguous. The CDR3 is 13 residues long. The V end lost 2 bases, the J end lost 2 bases, and 6 bases lay between the germline ends. CDR1 SNHLY and CDR2 FYNNEI come from the germline V gene. CDR3 sequence (DNA): TGTGCCAGCAGTGAACGCCAGAACTATGGCTACACCTTC. Amino acid sequence: CASSERQNYGYTF.

The chain carries TRBV28 and TRBJ1-1; no clear D. Germline CDR1 reads MDHEN; CDR2 reads SYDVKM. CDR3 length equals 15 residues. V lost 6 bases, J lost 0 bases, and 14 bases lay in between. The CDR3 loop is CASSYLLFMNTEAFF. In DNA form, the CDR3 reads TGTGCCAGCAGCTACCTACTTTTCATGAACACTGAAGCTTTCTTT.

The chain joins TRBV27 to TRBJ1-2; no definite D call. The ends were cut back, 5 bases at V and 8 bases at J, with 15 bases in the middle. The CDR3 consists of 13 residues. Germline V gene lookup returns CDR1 MNHEY and CDR2 SMNVEV (reference sequence). Here the CDR3 DNA reads TGTGCCAGCAGTCCCCAACGGGGAGGGGGCTACACCTTC. It specifies CASSPQRGGGYTF.